This T cell receptor beta chain was sequenced for a study of early T cells in non-severe SARS-CoV-2 infection. The wider study: The input, bulk RNA from unsorted whole blood, was sequenced, and chains were unpaired.

Study-level results: VDJdb matches were skewed toward anti-spike CD8 T cell responses.

As to this clonotype: As yet, its antigen is unknown.

CDR1 GTSNPN and CDR2 SVGIG come from the germline V gene (reference sequence). V trimming: 5 bases; J trimming: 4 bases; junction bases outside the gene matches: 11. CDR3 length equals 16 residues. Unique molecular identifiers tagged individual cDNA molecules. TCRdb re-derived calls from the 5' RACE reads in MiXCR, one entry per CDR3 protein. The sample holds approximately 62,000 distinct CDR3 sequences; around 12% are singletons and the top ten take roughly 3.4%. The sample comprised whole blood. The TCR originated in an adult who was a healthcare worker with PCR-confirmed SARS-CoV-2 infection or an uninfected control (not recorded which). The chain combines TRBV30 with TRBJ1-2; 12 bases align to TRBD1. DNA for the CDR3: TGTGCCTGGGATCCGGGACAGGGGGCGCCGATCTATGGCTACACCTTC. It specifies CAWDPGQGAPIYGYTF.